This T cell receptor (beta chain) is drawn from a study of regulatory dendritic cells for organ transplantation. The protocol was immunoSEQ multiplex PCR, while the TCRdb copy is restricted to in-frame clones and leaves out a portion. The repertoire holds 4,000 or so clones, with 59% as singletons. General study points: Naive CD4+ and CD8+ repertoires were highly diverse; memory CD8+ was most oligoclonal. Regulatory dendritic cells appeared to expand memory CD8+ clones less than mature ones.

Allogeneic regulatory or mature dendritic cells were co-cultured for about 5 days with CFSE-labeled sorted T cells at 1:10. Memory T cells were CD45RO+, naive were CD45RA+, sorted by FACS. Trimming pared 4 bases from V and 1 base from J, leaving 11 bases between. The germline V gene has CDR1 SGHVS and CDR2 FNYEAQ. The CDR3 consists of 14 residues. About this clone itself: The antigen is not known.

The clonotype comes from a human donor in good health. J is TRBJ2-7 and V is TRBV7-6; D is perhaps TRBD2 (5 bases). The sequenced sample consisted of memory CD8+ T cells from blood cultured with dendritic cells. Regarding subset: CD45RO+ memory T cells. CDR3 nucleotide sequence: TGTGCCAGCAGCTCTGAGGGTGGATCCTACGAGCAGTACTTC. Its translation: CASSSEGGSYEQYF.